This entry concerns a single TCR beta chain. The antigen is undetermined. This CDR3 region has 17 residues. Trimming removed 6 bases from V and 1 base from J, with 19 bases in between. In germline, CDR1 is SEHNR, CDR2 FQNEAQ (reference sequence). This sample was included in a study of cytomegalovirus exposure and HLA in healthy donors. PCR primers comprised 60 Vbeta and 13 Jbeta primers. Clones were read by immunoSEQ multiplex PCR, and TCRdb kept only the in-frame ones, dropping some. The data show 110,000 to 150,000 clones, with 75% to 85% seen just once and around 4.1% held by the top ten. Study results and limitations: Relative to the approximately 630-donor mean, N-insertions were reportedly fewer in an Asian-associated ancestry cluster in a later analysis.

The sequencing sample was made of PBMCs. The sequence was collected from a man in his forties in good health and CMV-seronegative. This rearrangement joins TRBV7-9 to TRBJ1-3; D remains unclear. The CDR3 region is CASRPHPMEPSGNTIYF. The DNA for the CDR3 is TGTGCCAGCAGGCCCCACCCAATGGAGCCGTCTGGAAACACCATATATTTT. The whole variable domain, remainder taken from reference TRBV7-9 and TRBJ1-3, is DTGVSQNPRHKITKRGQNVTFRCDPISEHNRLYWYRQTLGQGPEFLTYFQNEAQLEKSRLLSDRFSAERPKGSFSTLEIQRTEQGDSAMYLCASRPHPMEPSGNTIYFGEGSWLTVV.